The T cell receptor (beta chain) under discussion was sequenced for a study of T-cell reconstitution after alpha-beta-depleted transplantation in children. The study, taken as a whole, reports: Newly produced T cells mostly accounted for T-cell counts and diversity one year post-transplant. Several hundred expanded graft clones reportedly gave rise to the alpha-beta T cells present about two months after transplant. Some patients showed high day-60 TCRbeta diversity, which derived from surviving recipient T cells and thymic progenitors.

The sample holds many counts of this clonotype. Its antigen remains unknown. This sample's TCRbeta library carried unique molecular identifier barcodes. MiXCR was run by TCRdb on the PCR reads, yielding one entry per CDR3 protein. The data hold about 110,000 distinct CDR3 sequences, with approximately 6% observed a single time. The V gene lost 10 bases and the J gene lost 2 bases, with 13 bases spanning the gap. This CDR3 region has 13 residues. The germline gives CDR1 MNHEY, CDR2 SVGAGI. This sequence was found in a male patient between 2 and 10 years old who had a stem cell transplant for acute lymphoblastic leukemia, so the T cells may come from the graft donor. The material was PBMCs, mostly from graft donor cells, obtained 360 days after TCRalphabeta/CD19-depleted stem cell transplant. The rearrangement uses TRBV6-5 and TRBJ2-3; D is possibly TRBD1 (6 bases). CDR3 region: CATNREFTDTQYF. Written as DNA, the CDR3 is TGTGCCACAAACAGGGAGTTCACAGATACGCAGTATTTT.